Each of the 22 T cell receptor beta chains below was sequenced from the same sample in a study of T cell repertoires in cytomegalovirus infection. The antigens of these receptors remain unknown. MiXCR, run by TCRdb on the reads, gives a single entry per CDR3 protein. This sample has approximately 350,000 distinct CDR3 sequences, with around a third found just once. The material was cultured PBMCs, obtained from culture after CMV antigen stimulation. Receptors were obtained from a human donor in good health (CMV status not recorded). Some clones in this sample may be carry-over from other donors' samples.

The V call is TRBV5-6, the J call TRBJ2-7, with a tentative D call TRBD1 (6 bases). The ends were cut back, 3 bases at V and 2 bases at J, with 15 bases in the middle. The CDR3 is 15 residues long. Germline V gene sequence: CDR1 SGHDT, CDR2 YYEEEE. The CDR3 loop reads CASSSTGRGTYEQYF. The CDR3 coding sequence is TGTGCCAGCAGCTCGACAGGCCGTGGGACCTACGAGCAGTACTTC.

V gene TRBV5-1 combines with J gene TRBJ2-1; TRBD2 agrees at 8 bases. V shed 4 bases and J 5 bases; nucleotides not matched to a gene: 11. CDR3 length equals 16 residues. Germline loops: CDR1 SGHRS, CDR2 YFSETQ. This CDR3 reads CASSPLPVGGDNEQFF. The CDR3 DNA follows: TGCGCCAGCAGCCCACTACCCGTCGGGGGGGACAATGAGCAGTTCTTC.

The V gene is TRBV11-2, the J gene TRBJ2-5; a weak D match, TRBD2 (5 bases). CDR1 SGHAT and CDR2 FQNNGV come from the germline V gene. The V end was cut by 6 bases, the J end by 0 bases, with 8 bases between. The CDR3 covers 13 residues. CDR3 coding DNA: TGTGCCAGCAGTAGAGGGTACCAAGAGACCCAGTACTTC. Translating gives CASSRGYQETQYF. The variable domain in full, with the rest retrieved from reference TRBV11-2 and TRBJ2-5, is EAGVAQSPRYKIIEKRQSVAFWCNPISGHATLYWYQQILGQGPKLLIQFQNNGVVDDSQLPKDRFSAERLKGVDSTLKIQPAKLEDSAVYLCASSRGYQETQYFGPGTRLLVL.

The genes are TRBV19 and TRBJ1-1; maybe TRBD1 (6 bases). The germline gives CDR1 LNHDA, CDR2 SQIVND (reference sequence). V was pared by 5 bases and J by 4 bases, with 14 bases between. The CDR3 totals 14 residues. As DNA, the CDR3 is TGTGCCAGTAGTGCCCAGGGGTTGGGCACTGAAGCTTTCTTT. It yields the protein CASSAQGLGTEAFF.

The J gene is TRBJ1-1, the V gene TRBV6-8; no definite D call. This CDR3 is 16 amino acids long. Germline values: CDR1 MNHGY, CDR2 SAAAGT. Trimming left V 1 base short and J 4 bases short, with 16 bases between. Here the CDR3 reads CASSYYSIDLVTEAFF. The CDR3 coding sequence is TGTGCCAGCAGTTACTACTCCATAGATTTGGTCACTGAAGCTTTCTTT.

The chain employs TRBV7-2 and TRBJ1-6, with D possibly being TRBD1 (5 bases). Germline lookup yields CDR1 SGHTA and CDR2 FQGNSA. Trimming shortened V by 4 bases and J by 7 bases, and 11 bases separated the two germline ends. There are 14 residues in the CDR3. In nucleotides, the CDR3 is TGTGCCAGCAGCTCCCGACGGGGGAATTCACCCCTCCACTTT. Its protein is CASSSRRGNSPLHF.

The sample holds a few counts of this clonotype. The rearrangement links TRBV28 to TRBJ1-5, with 9 bases that match TRBD1. The J segment lost 7 bases and the V segment lost 6 bases, leaving 7 bases of the junction unmatched. Germline-derived CDR1 and CDR2 are MDHEN and SYDVKM. This CDR3 has 14 residues. The CDR3: CASRFVGQGQPQHF. The CDR3 DNA is TGTGCCAGCAGGTTCGTGGGACAGGGACAGCCCCAGCATTTT. Variable domain in full (rest from reference TRBV28 and TRBJ1-5): DVKVTQSSRYLVKRTGEKVFLECVQDMDHENMFWYRQDPGLGLRLIYFSYDVKMKEKGDIPEGYSVSREKKERFSLILESASTNQTSMYLCASRFVGQGQPQHFGDGTRLSIL.

The genes are TRBV12-3 or TRBV12-4 and TRBJ1-5; 7 bases fit TRBD1. This CDR3 has 15 residues. Germline trimming cut 4 bases from V and 4 bases from J; bases unmatched to any gene: 7. In nucleotides, the CDR3 is TGTGCCAGCAGTTCGACAGGGACTCTTAATCAGCCCCAGCATTTT. It codes for CASSSTGTLNQPQHF.

The chain has TRBV20-1 and TRBJ1-2; 8 bases map to TRBD1. V lost 5 bases and J lost 10; bases outside the gene matches: 9. Germline CDR1 and CDR2: DFQATT and SNEGSKA (reference sequence). The CDR3 covers 12 residues. The CDR3 DNA sequence: TGCAGTGCTGGACGGGGACAGGAATACTACACCTTC. This translates into CSAGRGQEYYTF.

V is TRBV12-3 or TRBV12-4 and J is TRBJ2-7; 9 bases line up with TRBD2. The V segment lost 4 bases and the J segment 3 bases; nucleotides outside the gene matches: 10. This CDR3 spans 16 amino acids. The CDR3, as DNA: TGTGCCAGCAGTTCTGTGGGACTAGCATATTACTACGAGCAGTACGTC. Amino acids: CASSSVGLAYYYEQYV.

This clonotype was counted only a few times. This chain connects TRBV7-2 to TRBJ1-1; no firm D call. Germline CDR1 and CDR2: SGHTA and FQGNSA. This CDR3 has 12 amino acids. Trimming removed 3 bases at V and 6 bases at J, with 8 bases between. The CDR3 protein is CASSLLGPEAFF. The CDR3 bases are TGTGCCAGCAGCTTGCTCGGGCCTGAAGCTTTCTTT.

For this clonotype: At one end, the junction sequence differs from germline, possibly due to a read error. This chain connects TRBV7-2 to TRBJ2-3, with unresolved D. Per germline, CDR1 SGHTA and CDR2 FQGNSA. The CDR3 length is 14 residues. In DNA, the CDR3 is TGTGCCAGCAACTTAGGGCCTAGCACAGATACGCAGTATTTT. This gives the protein CASNLGPSTDTQYF.

The J gene is TRBJ1-1, the V gene TRBV6-2 or TRBV6-3, with D possibly being TRBD1 (5 bases). Trimming removed 2 bases from V and 1 base from J, with 17 bases in between. Per germline, CDR1 MNHEY and CDR2 SVGEGT. This CDR3 has 17 amino acids. The CDR3 spells CASSYDGATGKNTEAFF. CDR3 nucleotide sequence: TGTGCCAGCAGTTACGACGGGGCGACTGGAAAGAACACTGAAGCTTTCTTT.

There are a few counts of this clonotype. The CDR3 loop reads CASSYGTGERYEQYF. The CDR3, as DNA: TGTGCCAGCAGTTACGGTACAGGGGAAAGATACGAGCAGTACTTC. The rearrangement links TRBV6-2 or TRBV6-3 to TRBJ2-7; 7 bases agree with TRBD1. V lost 2 bases and J lost 4; bases outside the gene matches: 8. CDR1 is MNHEY, CDR2 SVGEGT, per germline. The CDR3 totals 15 residues.

This clonotype was picked up a small number of times. The chain combines TRBV12-3 or TRBV12-4 with TRBJ1-1, with D unresolved. Trimming took off 6 bases at V and 6 bases at J, with 11 bases between the two ends. This CDR3 is 12 amino acids long. DNA of the CDR3: TGTGCCAGCAGCTACGAGAGGGCTGAAGCTTTCTTT. It is translated as CASSYERAEAFF.

The V and J genes are TRBV12-3 or TRBV12-4 and TRBJ2-3, with 7 bases aligning to TRBD2. CDR3 size: 15 residues. The trim removed 7 bases at V and 0 bases at J, leaving 7 bases unmatched. For the CDR3, the DNA is TGTGCCAGCACACCAGCGGGGCCCAGCACAGATACGCAGTATTTT. The encoded protein is CASTPAGPSTDTQYF.

There are a few counts of this clonotype. This chain connects TRBV7-3 to TRBJ2-3; 7 bases agree with TRBD1. Losses at the gene ends were 3 bases for V and 4 bases for J; bases not matched to a gene: 7. In germline, CDR1 is SGHTA, CDR2 FQGTGA. CDR3 size: 15 residues. CDR3 coding DNA: TGTGCCAGCAGCTTGACAGGGTTCAGAGCAGATACGCAGTATTTT. Its protein is CASSLTGFRADTQYF.

The chain is built from TRBV2 and TRBJ2-5; possibly TRBD1 for D (7 bases). Between the trimmed V and J ends, which lost 2 bases and 5 bases, there was a span of 12 bases. CDR3 length: 14 amino acids. The germline V gene has CDR1 SNHLY and CDR2 FYNNEI. CDR3 amino acids: CASSEISGGETQYF. The CDR3 bases are TGTGCCAGCAGTGAAATTTCAGGGGGGGAGACCCAGTACTTC. The full variable domain, rest sourced from reference TRBV2 and TRBJ2-5, is EPEVTQTPSHQVTQMGQEVILRCVPISNHLYFYWYRQILGQKVEFLVSFYNNEISEKSEIFDDQFSVERPDGSNFTLKIRSTKLEDSAMYFCASSEISGGETQYFGPGTRLLVL.

J is TRBJ1-1 and V is TRBV20-1, with D possibly TRBD1 on 5 matching bases. CDR1 DFQATT and CDR2 SNEGSKA come from the germline V gene (reference sequence). Deletions cut 1 base from V and 1 base from J, with 13 bases between. CDR3 size: 15 residues. The CDR3 loop is CSARGWVTGNTEAFF. In nucleotides, the CDR3 is TGCAGTGCTAGAGGATGGGTTACAGGGAACACTGAAGCTTTCTTT.

CDR3: CASSPKRVFYEQYF. Here the CDR3 DNA reads TGTGCCAGCAGTCCAAAAAGGGTATTTTACGAGCAGTACTTC. This rearrangement joins TRBV12-3 or TRBV12-4 to TRBJ2-7, with no clear D. The CDR3 is made up of 14 amino acids. The V and J ends lost 5 bases and 4 bases respectively, with 15 bases between them.

This chain joins TRBV28 and TRBJ2-7; a weak D match, TRBD1 (6 bases). Germline-derived CDR1 and CDR2 are MDHEN and SYDVKM. The CDR3 is 12 amino acids. Trimming shortened V by 8 bases and J by 1 base, and 9 bases separated the two germline ends. The CDR3 DNA sequence: TGTGCCAGCGTCAGGGGTTCCTACGAGCAGTACTTC. This translates into CASVRGSYEQYF.

The rearrangement links TRBV27 to TRBJ1-5, with 7 bases aligning to TRBD1. CDR1 and CDR2 (germline): MNHEY, SMNVEV (reference sequence). Germline trimming cut 6 bases from V and 2 bases from J; bases unmatched to any gene: 13. This CDR3 is 17 amino acids long. As DNA, the CDR3 is TGTGCCAGCAGCGCGACAGGGACGTATAGGGGCAATCAGCCCCAGCATTTT. It specifies CASSATGTYRGNQPQHF.